Listed below are T cell receptor beta chains from one sample, sequenced in a study of T cell responses to AZD1222 COVID-19 vaccine. Profiling relied on immunoSEQ multiplex PCR, and the TCRdb table lists in-frame clones only, not all of them. The sample comprises around 140,000 clones, about 93% of which are singletons, and 5% to 6.5% rests with the top ten. Sample: peripheral blood, taken on day 0 of AZD1222 vaccination. The receptors here all came from an adult in good health. The CDR3 runs from the conserved cysteine through the conserved F or W. D genes are given only for firm matches. Size values are once, few and many counts, or a class for expanded clones, and some rows have none.

>TRBJ1-1|NA|NA|TRBV5-4
CASSLRTEAFF
TGTGCCAGCAGCTTAAGGACTGAAGCTTTCTTT
>TRBJ1-2|NA|NA|TRBV6-1
CASSEVPFGSGYTF
TGTGCCAGCAGTGAAGTACCCTTCGGGAGTGGCTACACCTTC
>TRBJ1-2|TRBD1|NA|TRBV24-1
CATSDSGGYGYTF
TGTGCCACCAGTGACTCAGGGGGCTATGGCTACACCTTC
>TRBJ2-3|TRBD2|NA|TRBV2
CASSQGLAERDTQYF
TGTGCCAGCAGCCAGGGACTAGCGGAGCGAGATACGCAGTATTTT
>TRBJ1-1|NA|NA|TRBV28
CASSLRGGGNTEAFF
TGTGCCAGCAGTTTACGGGGGGGCGGGAACACTGAAGCTTTCTTT
>TRBJ2-7|NA|NA|TRBV4-1
CASSQEVAVPSYEQYF
TGCGCCAGCAGCCAAGAGGTGGCTGTTCCCTCCTACGAGCAGTACTTC
>TRBJ1-2|TRBD1|NA|TRBV28
CASSFPDRAFYGYTF
TGTGCCAGCAGTTTTCCGGACAGGGCTTTCTATGGCTACACCTTC
>TRBJ1-4|TRBD1|once|TRBV9
CASSARQGTTNEKLFF
TGTGCCAGCAGCGCGCGACAGGGAACAACTAATGAAAAACTGTTTTTT
>TRBJ1-5|NA|few|TRBV28
CASSFRVGVQPQHF
TGTGCCAGCAGTTTTAGGGTAGGGGTTCAGCCCCAGCATTTT
>TRBJ2-7|NA|once|TRBV5-1
CASSWGTTMGYEQYF
TGCGCCAGCAGCTGGGGGACCACCATGGGGTACGAGCAGTACTTC
>TRBJ1-2|TRBD1|NA|TRBV5-1
CASSLKQGATFDGYTF
TGCGCCAGCAGCCTTAAACAGGGGGCGACTTTTGATGGCTACACCTTC
>TRBJ2-1|TRBD2|NA|TRBV24-1
CATSAAPGTRYNEQFF
TGTGCCACCAGTGCCGCACCCGGGACTAGATACAATGAGCAGTTCTTC
>TRBJ2-3|NA|NA|TRBV20-1
CSASPLEGKGGTDTQYF
TGCAGTGCTAGTCCCTTGGAGGGGAAGGGAGGCACAGATACGCAGTATTTT
>TRBJ2-5|NA|once|TRBV18
CASSPLGQETQYF
TGTGCCAGCTCACCATTAGGGCAAGAGACCCAGTACTTC
>TRBJ2-5|NA|NA|TRBV5-1
CASSSRGETQYF
TGCGCCAGCAGCTCCAGAGGAGAGACCCAGTACTTC
>TRBJ1-1|TRBD1|once|TRBV7-9
CASSLGTGAMGTEAFF
TGTGCCAGCAGCTTAGGGACAGGGGCAATGGGCACTGAAGCTTTCTTT
>TRBJ2-7|NA|NA|TRBV11-2
CASTLGYLWEYEQYF
TGTGCCAGCACCTTAGGTTATCTCTGGGAGTACGAGCAGTACTTC
>TRBJ2-7|TRBD1|NA|TRBV28
CASSFKGNRGTYEQYF
TGTGCCAGCAGTTTTAAAGGGAACAGGGGGACCTACGAGCAGTACTTC
>TRBJ1-5|NA|NA|TRBV6-2/TRBV6-3
CASSSGVQPQHF
TGTGCCAGCAGTTCAGGGGTTCAGCCCCAGCATTTT
>TRBJ2-3|NA|NA|TRBV13
CASSFWGSTDTQYF
TGTGCCAGCAGCTTCTGGGGGAGCACAGATACGCAGTATTTT
>TRBJ2-7|NA|NA|TRBV19
CASSIGTGSSYEQYF
TGTGCCAGTAGTATCGGGACGGGGAGCTCCTACGAGCAGTACTTC
>TRBJ2-5|TRBD1|NA|TRBV3-1/TRBV3-2
CASSPLVTGGETQYF
TGTGCCAGCAGCCCCCTAGTTACAGGGGGGGAGACCCAGTACTTC
>TRBJ1-5|NA|once|TRBV7-9
CASSLAGVHNQPQHF
TGTGCCAGCAGCTTAGCGGGGGTTCATAATCAGCCCCAGCATTTT
>TRBJ2-3|TRBD2|NA|TRBV2
CASSEALFTQAGRTDTQYF
TGTGCCAGCAGTGAAGCGCTTTTTACACAAGCGGGGCGCACAGATACGCAGTATTTT
>TRBJ2-7|TRBD1|once|TRBV18
CASSRVIVRDSAYEQYF
TGTGCCAGCTCACGAGTCATAGTCCGGGACAGTGCCTACGAGCAGTACTTC
>TRBJ2-7|TRBD1|NA|TRBV28
CASRMTGAPEGEQYF
TGTGCCAGCAGGATGACAGGGGCTCCCGAGGGAGAGCAGTACTTC
>TRBJ1-2|TRBD1|NA|TRBV5-5
CASSSGQGLYGYTF
TGTGCCAGCAGCTCCGGACAGGGTCTCTATGGCTACACCTTC
>TRBJ1-2|TRBD1|once|TRBV28
CASSPTLGGDGYTF
TGTGCCAGCAGTCCGACTCTAGGGGGCGATGGCTACACCTTC
>TRBJ2-7|NA|NA|TRBV27
CASSLTTGAEQYF
TGTGCCAGCAGTTTGACAACAGGAGCCGAGCAGTACTTC
>TRBJ1-6|NA|NA|TRBV11-2
CASSSPLGISDSPLHF
TGTGCCAGCAGCTCCCCTCTGGGTATCTCGGATTCACCCCTCCACTTT
>TRBJ2-1|TRBD1|NA|TRBV7-2
CASSPKGTGYYNEQFF
TGTGCCAGCAGCCCTAAAGGGACAGGATACTACAATGAGCAGTTCTTC
>TRBJ1-2|NA|NA|TRBV7-8
CASSVPGRSPYGYTF
TGTGCCAGCAGCGTCCCGGGCCGTTCCCCATATGGCTACACCTTC
>TRBJ2-7|NA|NA|TRBV5-4
CASSLGGGFSYEQYF
TGTGCCAGCAGCTTAGGGGGGGGGTTCTCCTACGAGCAGTACTTC
>TRBJ1-4|NA|once|TRBV11-1
CASSLLTGREKLFF
TGTGCCAGCAGCTTATTGACAGGACGTGAAAAACTGTTTTTT
>TRBJ1-5|NA|NA|TRBV18
CASSPPNRGDQPQHF
TGTGCCAGCTCACCTCCGAACCGAGGAGATCAGCCCCAGCATTTT
>TRBJ1-3|NA|NA|TRBV5-6
CASSLAEGSSLSGNTIYF
TGTGCCAGCAGCTTGGCTGAGGGCAGTAGTCTCTCTGGAAACACCATATATTTT
>TRBJ1-2|TRBD1|NA|TRBV6-1
CASSDQDRRANYGYTF
TGTGCCAGCAGTGATCAGGACAGGCGCGCTAACTATGGCTACACCTTC
>TRBJ2-3|TRBD1|many|TRBV14
CASSRTGVVGDTQYF
TGTGCCAGCAGCCGGACAGGGGTCGTAGGCGATACGCAGTATTTT
>TRBJ1-2|TRBD1|NA|TRBV6-5
CASIQGQGYGYTF
TGTGCCAGCATCCAGGGACAGGGCTATGGCTACACCTTC
>TRBJ2-2|NA|few|TRBV7-9
CASSPSRTLPGELFF
TGTGCCAGCAGCCCCTCCCGGACCTTACCGGGGGAGCTGTTTTTT